This T cell receptor beta chain derives from a study of T cell responses to AZD1222 COVID-19 vaccine. General study findings and limits: Vaccine-associated CD4 TCRs spanned spike, dominant at 160-218 and 743-854.

This CDR3 has 12 amino acids. Trimming removed 5 bases from V and 12 bases from J, with 14 bases in between. Germline-derived CDR1 and CDR2 are LNHDA and SQIVND (reference sequence). Details on this clone: Its target is not known.

The protocol was immunoSEQ multiplex PCR, while the TCRdb copy is restricted to in-frame clones and leaves out a portion. The table lists about 84,000 clones, 80% to 90% of them singletons, with more than 9% in the top ten. Some second doses came at about 4 weeks and others at about 12 weeks; these were pooled. The source material was peripheral blood, sampled 28 days after the second AZD1222 dose. The sequence came from an adult who received the AZD1222 COVID-19 vaccine. The chain joins TRBV19 to TRBJ2-1; D not certain. The CDR3 region is CASSAPGAWQFF. The CDR3 DNA is TGTGCCAGTAGTGCTCCCGGCGCGTGGCAGTTCTTC. The full variable domain, rest sourced from reference TRBV19 and TRBJ2-1, is DGGITQSPKYLFRKEGQNVTLSCEQNLNHDAMYWYRQDPGQGLRLIYYSQIVNDFQKGDIAEGYSVSREKKESFPLTVTSAQKNPTAFYLCASSAPGAWQFFGPGTRLTVL.